This T cell receptor (beta chain) emerged from a study of shared clonotypes between healthy human individuals. About the research overall: Each donor's CD4 naive and CD4 memory cells filled three plates apiece, CD8 naive two, and CD8 memory one.

Here immunoSEQ multiplex PCR was the method, and the copy in TCRdb shows in-frame clones only, minus some. This table has 950,000 to 1,200,000 clones, roughly 77% appearing once. This CDR3 is built from 12 residues. Germline lookup yields CDR1 SGDLS and CDR2 YYNGEE. V lost 2 bases, J lost 8 bases, and 10 bases lay in between. The clonotype comes from a man aged 18 to 29 in good health. Some clones in this sample may be carry-over from other donors' samples. Sequencing was carried out using memory CD4+ T cells from PBMCs. The subset here: CD45RA-negative fraction. The chain couples TRBV9 to TRBJ1-2; D uncertain. CDR3 protein: CASSVSGGGYTF. CDR3 bases: TGTGCCAGCAGCGTTTCGGGTGGCGGCTACACCTTC.